This T cell receptor (beta chain) was profiled in a study of a mutant IDH1 vaccine in newly diagnosed glioma (dated by TCRdb to 2020 to 2022). General notes on the study: Patients were given eight vaccinations, in weeks 1, 3, 5, 7, 11, 15, 19 and 23, which matched visits V03 through V10. The roughly 32 treated patients were roughly 60% male and roughly 40% female, with a mean age of approximately 38 years. Six visits were used for peripheral blood collection: V03 (baseline), V05, V07, V10, V12 and V13. Before enrollment, most patients had been given radiochemotherapy with temozolomide as standard therapy, while the rest had received either radiotherapy alone or temozolomide alone. In the chemotherapy-containing groups, vaccination started alongside temozolomide cycles, whereas in patients who had radiotherapy alone it started 4-6 weeks after radiotherapy. For exploratory analyses, under 30 treated patients had longitudinal TCRB deep sequencing done wherever samples were available.

This clone has just a few counts. No cognate antigen has been identified for it. One base away there is no much larger clone; base qualities are not given. Library preparation was by the immunoSEQ multiplex PCR assay. The hsTCRB Kit was used according to the manufacturer's protocol to amplify rearranged TCR beta chain sequences. An Illumina MiSeq was used to sequence the TCRB libraries. The original pipeline was this. The proprietary platform of the kit vendor was used for demultiplexing, trimming and gene mapping. In its TCRdb copy, this immuneACCESS table keeps in-frame sequences only and misses some clones. Where compared with another copy, unresolved V genes explain less than half of these, and the others have no known cause. V and J calls and clone size follow that table, whereas D and trimming were derived from the DNA. A total of around 58,000 clones appear in this sample, about 86% of them only once. The top ten constitute about 3.3% of the sample.

The germline V gene (reference sequence) gives CDR1 as LNHDA and CDR2 as SQIVND. V is clipped by 9 bases and J by 4 bases, and the sequence between their germline boundaries is 10 bases long. The CDR3 sequence holds 12 residues, the cysteine and phenylalanine included. Solely the CDR3 DNA is kept, with 36 bases framed from the first base. The full study reports these points: The authors noted that analyses of patient blood samples could not be reproduced because of sample limitations. Across multiple MHC alleles, vaccine-induced immune responses were seen in approximately 93% of patients. Changes in the top peripheral T cell clonotypes picked up by TCRB sequencing did not appear to be linked to pseudoprogression. PBMC samples for TCRB deep sequencing were selected based on availability.

Per the publication, the time point label means: week 5, during vaccination. Each vaccine dose was 300 ug of a 20-mer mutant IDH1 peptide in Montanide, given subcutaneously with topical imiquimod. The donors had newly diagnosed IDH1-mutant astrocytomas of WHO grade 3 or 4 that showed loss of nuclear ATRX. The samples were drawn from NOA16, a multicentre, single-arm, open-label phase I trial in Germany that tested a mutant IDH1 peptide vaccine in humans for the first time. Genomic DNA for TCRB sequencing was extracted from EDTA blood using the DNeasy Blood and Tissue Kit. This clonotype was obtained from a man aged 30 to 39 with glioma. The sample was PBMCs, taken from a glioma patient whose treatment included an IDH1 peptide vaccine. This chain is built from TRBV19 and TRBJ1-5; perhaps TRBD1 is the D gene, with 5 bases matching. CDR3 sequence: CASRGGNQPQHF. The bases read TGTGCCAGCCGCGGGGGTAATCAGCCCCAGCATTTT.